The next 22 T cell receptor beta chains were all read from a single sample in a study of OX40 agonist ivuxolimab in advanced cancers. This table comes from immunoSEQ multiplex PCR, and its TCRdb copy is limited to in-frame clones, with some not included. This table holds roughly 75,000 clones, around 82% found once. The starting material was CD4+ or CD8+ T cells sorted from blood, obtained in a trial of the OX40 agonist ivuxolimab. Every receptor here comes from an adult with an advanced solid tumor such as melanoma, head and neck, liver or kidney cancer.

The chain combines TRBV7-2 with TRBJ2-2; D assignment may be TRBD1 or TRBD2 (6 bases each). Germline CDR1 is SGHTA and CDR2 is FQGNSA. The CDR3 contains 14 residues. Between the trimmed V and J ends, which lost 2 bases and 4 bases, there was a span of 8 bases. The CDR3 region has the DNA TGTGCCAGCAGCTTAAGGGGGGCCACCGGGGAGCTGTTTTTT. Its translation is CASSLRGATGELFF. Complete variable domain (other parts from reference TRBV7-2 and TRBJ2-2): GAGVSQSPSNKVTEKGKDVELRCDPISGHTALYWYRQSLGQGLEFLIYFQGNSAPDKSGLPSDRFSAERTGGSVSTLTIQRTQQEDSAVYLCASSLRGATGELFFGEGSRLTVL.

This sequence joins TRBV30 and TRBJ2-3, with D perhaps TRBD1 (6 bases). Germline V CDR1 and CDR2: GTSNPN, SVGIG (reference sequence). The V and J ends lost 4 bases and 2 bases respectively, with 10 bases between them. The CDR3 is made up of 13 amino acids. The CDR3 sequence is CAWNQGSTDTQYF. CDR3 sequence (DNA): TGTGCCTGGAACCAGGGGTCCACAGATACGCAGTATTTT.

The chain is built from TRBV13 and TRBJ2-5; tentative D call: TRBD1 (6 bases). Trimming took 2 bases from V and 5 from J, leaving 15 bases between them. The germline CDR1 and CDR2 sequences are PRHDT and FYEKMQ (reference sequence). This CDR3 contains 15 residues. The CDR3 is CASSLPLRQGETQYF. The CDR3 DNA is TGTGCCAGCAGCTTACCCCTCCGCCAGGGGGAGACCCAGTACTTC. The whole variable domain, remainder taken from reference TRBV13 and TRBJ2-5, is AAGVIQSPRHLIKEKRETATLKCYPIPRHDTVYWYQQGPGQDPQFLISFYEKMQSDKGSIPDRFSAQQFSDYHSELNMSSLELGDSALYFCASSLPLRQGETQYFGPGTRLLVL.

This chain links TRBV28 with TRBJ1-1, with 7 bases matching TRBD1. The CDR3 has 15 amino acids. J lost 7 bases, V lost 3 bases, and 11 bases had no gene match. Germline V gene sequence: CDR1 MDHEN, CDR2 SYDVKM. The CDR3 nucleotides are TGTGCCAGCAGTTTGGTCAGGGGGGGGCTGGGTGAAGCTTTCTTT. Translation: CASSLVRGGLGEAFF.

V is TRBV7-3 and J is TRBJ2-5; 7 bases fit TRBD2. Germline lookup yields CDR1 SGHTA and CDR2 FQGTGA. The V segment lost 2 bases and the J segment 5 bases; nucleotides outside the gene matches: 8. This CDR3 spans 15 amino acids. The CDR3, as DNA: TGTGCCAGCAGCTTAGGCGGGAGAACCGTGGAGACCCAGTACTTC. Encoded protein: CASSLGGRTVETQYF.

This chain connects TRBV5-4 to TRBJ1-1; 7 positions agree with TRBD1. The germline gives CDR1 SGHNT, CDR2 YYREEE (reference sequence). V was clipped by 0 bases and J by 1 base; unmatched bases: 3. This CDR3 comprises 15 residues. CDR3 residues: CASSLGQGQNTEAFF. CDR3 nucleotide sequence: TGTGCCAGCAGCTTGGGACAGGGACAGAACACTGAAGCTTTCTTT.

This chain connects TRBV2 to TRBJ2-3; 8 nucleotides align to TRBD1. Germline values: CDR1 SNHLY, CDR2 FYNNEI. Losses at the gene ends were 7 bases for V and 4 bases for J; bases not matched to a gene: 7. The CDR3 is made up of 14 amino acids. CDR3: CASKEDRVADTQYF. The DNA of the CDR3 is TGTGCCAGCAAGGAGGACAGGGTCGCAGATACGCAGTATTTT.

The V call is TRBV7-9, the J call TRBJ2-5; TRBD2 aligns across 7 bases. CDR1 is SEHNR and CDR2 is FQNEAQ in the germline V gene (reference sequence). The CDR3 is 14 amino acids. Losses at the gene ends were 5 bases for V and 4 bases for J; bases not matched to a gene: 7. In nucleotides, the CDR3 is TGTGCCAGCAGCCGTACCTCGGGGGGAGAGACCCAGTACTTC. Protein: CASSRTSGGETQYF.

V gene TRBV18 combines with J gene TRBJ1-2; D uncertain. This CDR3 has 11 amino acids. The germline gives CDR1 KGHSH, CDR2 LQKENI. Deletions cut 3 bases from V and 6 bases from J, with 5 bases between. The CDR3 nucleotides read TGTGCCAGCTCACCGAAGAATGGCTACACCTTC. Its translation is CASSPKNGYTF.

The gene calls are TRBV6-6 and TRBJ2-2; a possible D gene is TRBD1 (5 bases). The germline CDR1 and CDR2 sequences are MNHNY and SVGAGI (reference sequence). V was cut by 2 bases and J by 6 bases, with 13 bases left in between. The CDR3 is made up of 15 amino acids. CDR3 residues: CASSYDSSSAGELFF. DNA of the CDR3: TGTGCCAGCAGTTACGACAGCTCGAGCGCCGGGGAGCTGTTTTTT.

The chain employs TRBV19 and TRBJ1-1; D unclear. The CDR3 extends over 15 amino acids. The V gene lost 3 bases and the J gene lost 6 bases, with 17 bases spanning the gap. The germline gives CDR1 LNHDA, CDR2 SQIVND (reference sequence). For the CDR3, the DNA is TGTGCCAGTAGTATCGATCCGGGAAGGTTGGCTGAAGCTTTCTTT. This encodes CASSIDPGRLAEAFF.

The rearrangement joins TRBV6-5 to TRBJ1-5; 7 nucleotides align to TRBD1. J lost 2 bases, V lost 5 bases, and 6 bases had no gene match. This CDR3 has 15 amino acids. Germline assignment: CDR1 MNHEY and CDR2 SVGAGI. The CDR3 loop is CASSATGQGNQPQHF. DNA of the CDR3: TGTGCCAGCAGTGCGACAGGGCAGGGCAATCAGCCCCAGCATTTT.

This clone was detected once. V is TRBV7-8 and J is TRBJ1-3, with 12 bases matching TRBD1. CDR1 and CDR2 from the germline V gene are SGHVS and FQNEAQ. CDR3 length equals 16 residues. With 5 bases clipped from V and 8 bases from J, the junction kept 10 bases outside the gene matches. CDR3 loop: CASSHIMGQGADTIYF. The CDR3 nucleotides read TGTGCCAGCAGCCACATAATGGGACAGGGGGCAGACACCATATATTTT.

The rearrangement joins TRBV11-3 to TRBJ2-1, with TRBD2 matching over 12 bases. The germline CDR1 and CDR2 sequences are SGHNT and YENEEA. With V trimmed by 1 base and J by 8 bases, 6 bases remained unmatched. The CDR3 has 16 amino acids. The CDR3 DNA follows: TGTGCCAGCAGCTTAGGACTAGCGGGAGAGGGTTATGAGCAGTTCTTC. Translation gives CASSLGLAGEGYEQFF.

A few counts support this clone. The chain employs TRBV28 and TRBJ1-1; unclear D gene. The V gene lost 1 base and the J gene lost 3 bases, with 9 bases spanning the gap. The CDR3 extends over 14 amino acids. Germline loops: CDR1 MDHEN, CDR2 SYDVKM. The CDR3 DNA follows: TGTGCCAGCAGTTTATCGGCATTTTACACTGAAGCTTTCTTT. This sequence encodes CASSLSAFYTEAFF. The whole variable domain, filled in from reference TRBV28 and TRBJ1-1, reads DVKVTQSSRYLVKRTGEKVFLECVQDMDHENMFWYRQDPGLGLRLIYFSYDVKMKEKGDIPEGYSVSREKKERFSLILESASTNQTSMYLCASSLSAFYTEAFFGQGTRLTVV.

This chain joins TRBV11-3 and TRBJ2-7, with 9 positions matching TRBD1. The CDR3 is 15 residues long. In germline, CDR1 is SGHNT, CDR2 YENEEA. V trimming: 0 bases; J trimming: 6 bases; junction bases outside the gene matches: 6. CDR3 bases: TGTGCCAGCAGCTTAGAATACAGGGGGCAAGGCGAGCAGTACTTC. The encoded protein is CASSLEYRGQGEQYF.

There are a few counts of this clone. The J gene is TRBJ2-7, the V gene TRBV5-1; D remains ambiguous. The length of the CDR3 is 14 residues. CDR1 and CDR2 from the germline V gene are SGHRS and YFSETQ. Trimming pared 0 bases from V and 6 bases from J, leaving 13 bases between. Here the CDR3 reads CASSLASPSSEQYF. The CDR3 DNA reads TGCGCCAGCAGCTTGGCCAGCCCGAGTAGCGAGCAGTACTTC.

This chain uses TRBV7-2 with TRBJ2-7; D gene unclear. The CDR3 length is 14 residues. The V and J ends lost 5 bases and 1 base respectively, with 12 bases between them. Per germline, CDR1 SGHTA and CDR2 FQGNSA. CDR3 amino acids: CASSPQQGSYEQYF. Here the CDR3 DNA reads TGTGCCAGCAGCCCTCAGCAAGGGTCCTACGAGCAGTACTTC.

The genes are TRBV7-9 and TRBJ2-2, with D perhaps matching TRBD1 or TRBD2 (5 bases each). Germline loops: CDR1 SEHNR, CDR2 FQNEAQ (reference sequence). With 5 bases removed from V and 0 bases from J, the gap between germline ends came to 10 bases. The CDR3 runs to 15 residues. The CDR3 reads CASSLGATNTGELFF. CDR3 nucleotides: TGTGCCAGCAGCCTCGGGGCAACGAACACCGGGGAGCTGTTTTTT.

The V and J genes are TRBV7-2 and TRBJ2-1; TRBD2 aligns across 8 bases. The CDR3 sequence is 15 residues long. Germline V gene lookup returns CDR1 SGHTA and CDR2 FQGNSA. V gave up 1 base and J gave up 9 bases; unmatched junction bases: 8. CDR3 nucleotide sequence: TGTGCCAGCAGCTTAGGTAGCGGGGAAGCAGGTGAGCAGTTCTTC. Translated: CASSLGSGEAGEQFF.

V gene TRBV2 combines with J gene TRBJ1-1; D remains unclear. Germline assignment: CDR1 SNHLY and CDR2 FYNNEI. Trimming took off 4 bases at V and 0 bases at J, with 6 bases between the two ends. The CDR3 covers 13 residues. Here the CDR3 reads CASSALMNTEAFF. In nucleotides, the CDR3 is TGTGCCAGCAGTGCCCTTATGAACACTGAAGCTTTCTTT.

V is TRBV7-9 and J is TRBJ2-6; 8 positions match TRBD1. The ends lost 5 bases at V and 8 bases at J; junction bases unmatched: 5. Looked up from germline, CDR1 is SEHNR and CDR2 is FQNEAQ (reference sequence). CDR3 length: 14 residues. The CDR3 bases are TGTGCCAGCAGCCCCGACAGGGGTTCCAACGTCCTGACTTTC. Residues: CASSPDRGSNVLTF.